Each of the 22 T cell receptor beta chains below was sequenced from the same sample in a study of T cell changes during pregnancy in multiple sclerosis. Here immunoSEQ multiplex PCR was the method, and the copy in TCRdb shows in-frame clones only, minus some. The repertoire holds roughly 80,000 clones, with under 95% as singletons. The sequences come from peripheral blood, collected before pregnancy. The source is a female donor with multiple sclerosis, enrolled in a pregnancy study.

The chain recombines TRBV2 with TRBJ2-1, with D maybe TRBD1 (6 bases). The CDR3 runs to 12 residues. V dropped 6 bases and J dropped 6 bases, with 9 bases sitting between them. The germline CDR1 and CDR2 sequences are SNHLY and FYNNEI. CDR3 in DNA: TGTGCCAGCAGCTTACAGGGCAATGAGCAGTTCTTC. Translated, it gives CASSLQGNEQFF. The full variable domain, in which reference TRBV2 and TRBJ2-1 provide the parts outside the CDR3, is EPEVTQTPSHQVTQMGQEVILRCVPISNHLYFYWYRQILGQKVEFLVSFYNNEISEKSEIFDDQFSVERPDGSNFTLKIRSTKLEDSAMYFCASSLQGNEQFFGPGTRLTVL.

The chain couples TRBV2 to TRBJ2-3; 8 positions agree with TRBD2. CDR3 length: 16 residues. Germline V lookup: CDR1 SNHLY, CDR2 FYNNEI. V shed 4 bases and J 4 bases; nucleotides not matched to a gene: 10. The CDR3 DNA sequence: TGTGCCAGCAGTGGTACGGGGGGGCGCACACCAGATACGCAGTATTTT. This codes for CASSGTGGRTPDTQYF.

Only one count was recorded for this clone. This chain connects TRBV19 to TRBJ2-1; 8 bases map to TRBD1. Germline V gives CDR1 LNHDA, CDR2 SQIVND (reference sequence). J gave up 4 bases and V 9 bases, and 14 bases lay outside the gene matches. The CDR3 sequence is 16 residues long. The CDR3 is CASRNSGTGVYNEQFF. Written as DNA, the CDR3 is TGTGCCAGCAGAAATTCCGGGACAGGCGTTTACAATGAGCAGTTCTTC.

This chain uses TRBV6-5 with TRBJ1-2; 9 nucleotides align to TRBD1. With V trimmed by 5 bases and J by 8 bases, 12 bases remained unmatched. CDR1 and CDR2 (germline): MNHEY, SVGAGI. The CDR3 loop spans 15 amino acids. CDR3 coding DNA: TGTGCCAGCAGTCGACCGGGGACAGGGTTGAGGGGCTACACCTTC. This sequence encodes CASSRPGTGLRGYTF.

The chain is built from TRBV11-2 and TRBJ2-7; D is undetermined. CDR1 and CDR2 from the germline V gene are SGHAT and FQNNGV. The ends were cut back, 1 base at V and 3 bases at J, with 4 bases in the middle. This CDR3 is built from 12 residues. DNA of the CDR3: TGTGCCAGCAGCTTAGTTAACTACGAGCAGTACTTC. It translates to CASSLVNYEQYF.

This chain uses TRBV7-6 with TRBJ1-4; D might be TRBD1 (5 bases). The V end was cut by 1 base, the J end by 7 bases, with 13 bases between. The CDR3 is 15 amino acids. Germline V gene sequence: CDR1 SGHVS, CDR2 FNYEAQ. The CDR3 here is CASSLGGGLSEKLFF. CDR3 in DNA: TGTGCCAGCAGCTTAGGGGGGGGGTTAAGTGAAAAACTGTTTTTT. Looking up the rest from reference TRBV7-6 and TRBJ1-4 gives the full variable domain: GAGVSQSPRYKVTKRGQDVALRCDPISGHVSLYWYRQALGQGPEFLTYFNYEAQQDKSGLPNDRFSAERPEGSISTLTIQRTEQRDSAMYRCASSLGGGLSEKLFFGSGTQLSVL.

This chain joins TRBV5-6 and TRBJ1-2; TRBD1 agrees at 7 bases. From germline, CDR1 is SGHDT and CDR2 YYEEEE. This CDR3 contains 14 residues. V shed 2 bases, J shed 5 bases, and the junction held 6 bases outside the gene matches. The CDR3 nucleotides are TGTGCCAGCAGCTTAGGACAGGCCTCATATGGCTACACCTTC. It is translated as CASSLGQASYGYTF.

This clone was found once. V is TRBV5-6 and J is TRBJ1-5; TRBD1 matches at 9 bases. Germline CDR1 is SGHDT and CDR2 is YYEEEE. J was trimmed by 3 bases and V by 3 bases; bases with no gene match: 4. The CDR3 consists of 15 residues. CDR3 amino acids: CASSWGTGINQPQHF. In DNA form, the CDR3 reads TGTGCCAGCAGCTGGGGGACAGGGATCAATCAGCCCCAGCATTTT.

The chain is built from TRBV7-9 and TRBJ2-5; D gene ambiguous. This CDR3 contains 14 residues. V was clipped by 3 bases and J by 0 bases, with 8 bases between them. Germline loops: CDR1 SEHNR, CDR2 FQNEAQ (reference sequence). The CDR3, as DNA: TGTGCCAGCAGCTTTCAGGTGTACCAAGAGACCCAGTACTTC. It is translated as CASSFQVYQETQYF.

This chain links TRBV2 with TRBJ1-1; perhaps TRBD1 as D (5 bases). Germline V lookup: CDR1 SNHLY, CDR2 FYNNEI. The CDR3 has 15 residues. Trimming stripped 2 bases from V and 4 bases from J, with 14 bases between. Here the CDR3 reads CASSERAGGSTEAFF. CDR3 nucleotides: TGTGCCAGCAGTGAAAGGGCGGGGGGAAGCACTGAAGCTTTCTTT.

This clone has a single count. The V call is TRBV5-8, the J call TRBJ1-4; D remains ambiguous. Per the germline V gene, CDR1 is SGHTS and CDR2 is YDEGEE. The CDR3 runs 12 residues. Trimming pared 4 bases from V and 15 bases from J, leaving 16 bases between. As DNA, the CDR3 is TGTGCCAGCAGCCCGGAGGTCCTCGGATTGTTTTTT. Its translation is CASSPEVLGLFF.

The CDR3 reads CASSYEMEEMNTEAFF. The CDR3 DNA sequence: TGTGCCAGCAGTTATGAGATGGAGGAGATGAACACTGAAGCTTTCTTT. The chain has TRBV6-5 and TRBJ1-1; D gene unclear. V gave up 3 bases and J gave up 0 bases, with 14 bases separating them. Germline CDR1 is MNHEY and CDR2 is SVGAGI. CDR3 length equals 16 residues.

The chain employs TRBV6-5 and TRBJ1-5, with a tentative D call TRBD1 (6 bases). V lost 0 bases to trimming and J lost 4 bases, with 10 bases between them. Germline values: CDR1 MNHEY, CDR2 SVGAGI. The CDR3 spans 15 residues. In DNA, the CDR3 is TGTGCCAGCAGTTACTCGGGACACCAGAATCAGCCCCAGCATTTT. Translating gives CASSYSGHQNQPQHF.

This chain joins TRBV27 and TRBJ1-1; D ambiguous. The CDR3 runs 12 residues. Germline V lookup: CDR1 MNHEY, CDR2 SMNVEV (reference sequence). Trimming took 7 bases from V and 4 from J, leaving 10 bases between them. The CDR3 bases are TGTGCCAGCACCTTATCCTTCACTGAAGCTTTCTTT. Its protein is CASTLSFTEAFF.

This clone was seen once. CDR3 nucleotides: TGTGCCAGCAGCTTGGAACTGCCCTCTGGGGCCAACGTCCTGACTTTC. It codes for CASSLELPSGANVLTF. The genes are TRBV5-8 and TRBJ2-6, with D hard to call. This CDR3 has 16 residues. Trimming stripped 0 bases from V and 0 bases from J, with 7 bases between. CDR1 SGHTS and CDR2 YDEGEE come from the germline V gene.

This clone showed up just a few times. V and J are TRBV4-1 and TRBJ2-1, with D tentatively TRBD2 (5 bases). Germline V gives CDR1 MGHRA, CDR2 YSYEKL. CDR3 length: 14 amino acids. V was trimmed by 1 base and J by 6 bases, leaving 10 bases between them. For the CDR3, the DNA is TGCGCCAGCAGCCAAGGACTAAGGTCCAATGAGCAGTTCTTC. Translation gives CASSQGLRSNEQFF.

The chain couples TRBV30 to TRBJ2-3; 13 nucleotides agree with TRBD2. V gave up 3 bases and J gave up 11 bases; unmatched junction bases: 11. Germline CDR1 is GTSNPN and CDR2 is SVGIG (reference sequence). This CDR3 is built from 15 residues. CDR3 nucleotides: TGTGCCTGGAGCCCCGGGACTAGCGGGGAACAGGAGCAGTATTTT. This translates into CAWSPGTSGEQEQYF.

The V call is TRBV7-9, the J call TRBJ2-1; possibly TRBD2 for D (5 bases). With 7 bases removed from V and 0 bases from J, the gap between germline ends came to 19 bases. The CDR3 consists of 17 residues. CDR1 SEHNR and CDR2 FQNEAQ come from the germline V gene (reference sequence). The CDR3 loop is CASILVVTGFSYNEQFF. Here the CDR3 DNA reads TGTGCCAGCATCCTAGTTGTGACGGGATTCTCCTACAATGAGCAGTTCTTC.

V and J are TRBV10-3 and TRBJ2-2, with a possible D match to TRBD1 (5 bases). The V and J ends lost 8 bases and 4 bases respectively, with 14 bases between them. Per germline, CDR1 ENHRY and CDR2 SYGVKD. The CDR3 loop spans 14 amino acids. CDR3 DNA: TGTGCCATCCGCGGACAACTACTCACCGGGGAGCTGTTTTTT. Its protein is CAIRGQLLTGELFF.

CDR3 region: CASSLDRVEDGYTF. The CDR3, as DNA: TGTGCCAGCAGTCTGGACAGGGTAGAAGATGGCTACACCTTC. V gene TRBV5-6 combines with J gene TRBJ1-2, with 8 bases fitting TRBD1. The J segment lost 6 bases and the V segment lost 5 bases, leaving 9 bases of the junction unmatched. Germline loops: CDR1 SGHDT, CDR2 YYEEEE. CDR3 size: 14 residues.

V gene TRBV10-3 combines with J gene TRBJ1-6, with 8 bases lining up with TRBD1. Germline V gene data show CDR1 as ENHRY and CDR2 as SYGVKD. This CDR3 is built from 15 residues. Trimming removed 3 bases from V and 9 bases from J; junction bases left unmatched: 7. The chain's CDR3 is CAISEADRGGSPLHF. In DNA, the CDR3 is TGTGCCATCAGTGAAGCCGACAGGGGCGGTTCACCCCTCCACTTT.

This clone was seen just once. The J gene is TRBJ2-5, the V gene TRBV11-2; 9 positions match TRBD1. CDR1 is SGHAT and CDR2 is FQNNGV in the germline V gene. V lost 5 bases and J lost 5; bases outside the gene matches: 6. The CDR3 is made up of 14 amino acids. In DNA, the CDR3 is TGTGCCAGCAGCAGGACAGGGGCCGGGGAGACCCAGTACTTC. Protein: CASSRTGAGETQYF.